These 31 T cell receptor beta chains originate from one sample sequenced in a study of regulatory T cells in long-lasting Graves disease. The sample's time point: newly diagnosed GD, antithyroid drugs for less than 3 months. PBMC-extracted RNA yielded the TCR library. HTBI primers from iRepertoire and Arm-PCR of CDR3 regions yielded the TCR beta libraries. TCRdb reprocessed the multiplex PCR reads via MiXCR and lists one record per CDR3 protein. The top ten hold approximately 15% of the sample, which has a few hundred thousand distinct CDR3 sequences, 20% to 25% seen once. Here the sequenced sample was peripheral blood mononuclear cells (PBMCs), taken at new diagnosis, from a patient treated with antithyroid drugs. The receptors were gathered from a female donor with Graves disease.

On this clonotype: Being one base from a much bigger clone, this may be a read error. The V call is TRBV28, the J call TRBJ2-5; TRBD1 might be the D (6 bases). Germline V gene lookup returns CDR1 MDHEN and CDR2 SYDVKM. V gave up 3 bases and J gave up 7 bases, with 12 bases separating them. This CDR3 has 13 residues. The CDR3 region has the DNA TGTGCCAGCAGTTTTGATTCCAGGGGGACCCAGTACTTC. Protein product: CASSFDSRGTQYF. Complete variable domain (other parts from reference TRBV28 and TRBJ2-5): DVKVTQSSRYLVKRTGEKVFLECVQDMDHENMFWYRQDPGLGLRLIYFSYDVKMKEKGDIPEGYSVSREKKERFSLILESASTNQTSMYLCASSFDSRGTQYFGPGTRLLVL.

This clonotype came up many times. The chain carries TRBV6-5 and TRBJ2-7; 7 nucleotides match TRBD1. Per the germline V gene, CDR1 is MNHEY and CDR2 is SVGAGI. This CDR3 is 14 amino acids long. Trimming took 2 bases from V and 4 from J; bases not matched to a gene: 5. The CDR3 spells CASSYRQGVYEQYF. CDR3 nucleotides: TGTGCCAGCAGTTACAGACAGGGAGTGTACGAGCAGTACTTC.

This clonotype has at least ten counts. The V call is TRBV15, the J call TRBJ2-3, with a possible D match to TRBD2 (6 bases). V lost 1 base and J lost 1, with 12 bases in between. This CDR3 has 16 amino acids. In germline, CDR1 is LNHNV, CDR2 YYDKDF (reference sequence). CDR3 loop: CATSRALAVGTDTQYF. DNA for the CDR3: TGTGCCACCAGCAGAGCATTAGCGGTCGGCACAGATACGCAGTATTTT.

Many counts were recorded for this clonotype. The chain links TRBV20-1 to TRBJ2-5; D is possibly TRBD1 (5 bases). Germline V gene data show CDR1 as DFQATT and CDR2 as SNEGSKA (reference sequence). V was trimmed by 4 bases and J by 5 bases, leaving 5 bases between them. CDR3 length equals 10 residues. CDR3 loop: CSANRETQYF. The CDR3 DNA reads as TGCAGTGCTAACAGGGAGACCCAGTACTTC.

This clonotype was recorded many times. The rearrangement links TRBV27 to TRBJ2-4, with TRBD1 matching 7 bases. Germline V gene lookup returns CDR1 MNHEY and CDR2 SMNVEV (reference sequence). The CDR3 consists of 15 residues. The ends lost 4 bases at V and 3 bases at J; junction bases unmatched: 6. The chain's CDR3 is CASSSSTGIKNIQYF. Here the CDR3 DNA reads TGTGCCAGCAGTTCCTCGACAGGGATCAAAAACATTCAGTACTTC.

This clonotype was counted ten times or more. This sequence joins TRBV20-1 and TRBJ1-5, with TRBD1 matching over 8 bases. CDR3 length: 16 residues. With V trimmed by 0 bases and J by 4 bases, 8 bases remained unmatched. Germline V gene lookup returns CDR1 DFQATT and CDR2 SNEGSKA (reference sequence). Here the CDR3 reads CSARDYRQGHNQPQHF. The CDR3 DNA reads TGCAGTGCTAGAGATTATCGACAGGGGCATAATCAGCCCCAGCATTTT.

This clonotype was observed at least ten times. The genes are TRBV6-1 and TRBJ1-6, with 10 positions matching TRBD1. Trimming took 6 bases from V and 9 from J; bases not matched to a gene: 11. Germline values: CDR1 MNHNS, CDR2 SASEGT. This CDR3 has 16 residues. CDR3 protein: CASRMTGTGAGSPLHF. The CDR3 coding sequence is TGTGCCAGCAGAATGACCGGGACAGGGGCTGGTTCACCCCTCCACTTT.

In nucleotides, the CDR3 is TGTGCCAGTAGCAGACCGGGAGCTGGAAACACCATATATTTT. It encodes CASSRPGAGNTIYF. The V gene is TRBV19, the J gene TRBJ1-3; D is uncertain. The CDR3 runs to 14 residues. Trimming took off 6 bases at V and 2 bases at J, with 11 bases between the two ends. Germline assignment: CDR1 LNHDA and CDR2 SQIVND (reference sequence).

The chain uses TRBV18 and TRBJ1-1; no reliable D call. The CDR3 is made up of 14 amino acids. The V gene's germline CDR1 is KGHSH and CDR2 LQKENI. V gave up 1 base and J gave up 8 bases, with 14 bases separating them. CDR3 DNA: TGTGCCAGCTCACCACTCTCGCCGGCCAGAGAAGCTTTCTTT. This gives the protein CASSPLSPAREAFF.

The V and J genes are TRBV19 and TRBJ1-3; no clear D. Trimming cost V 7 bases and J 4 bases, with 8 bases left between them. Germline CDR1 reads LNHDA; CDR2 reads SQIVND (reference sequence). The CDR3 spans 12 residues. In nucleotides, the CDR3 is TGTGCCAGTACAGTATCCGGAAACACCATATATTTT. Amino acids: CASTVSGNTIYF. Full variable domain (rest looked up from reference TRBV19 and TRBJ1-3): DGGITQSPKYLFRKEGQNVTLSCEQNLNHDAMYWYRQDPGQGLRLIYYSQIVNDFQKGDIAEGYSVSREKKESFPLTVTSAQKNPTAFYLCASTVSGNTIYFGEGSWLTVV.

This rearrangement joins TRBV30 to TRBJ2-4; no clear D. This CDR3 has 13 amino acids. V was shortened by 1 base and J by 9 bases, with 13 bases between the two germline ends. Germline V gene data show CDR1 as GTSNPN and CDR2 as SVGIG (reference sequence). CDR3 sequence: CAWSANRVAIQYF. The CDR3 DNA sequence: TGTGCCTGGAGTGCTAATAGAGTTGCCATTCAGTACTTC. The full variable domain, completed using reference TRBV30 and TRBJ2-4, is SQTIHQWPATLVQPVGSPLSLECTVEGTSNPNLYWYRQAAGRGLQLLFYSVGIGQISSEVPQNLSASRPQDRQFILSSKKLLLSDSGFYLCAWSANRVAIQYFGAGTRLSVL.

This clonotype was recorded at least ten times. The J gene is TRBJ2-5, the V gene TRBV20-1; D is unclear. Per germline, CDR1 DFQATT and CDR2 SNEGSKA (reference sequence). The CDR3 covers 12 residues. V lost 3 bases, J lost 5 bases, and 10 bases lay in between. For the CDR3, the DNA is TGCAGTGCTAGGGCCAATGCGGAGACCCAGTACTTC. It codes for CSARANAETQYF.

This clonotype was seen many times. The chain combines TRBV9 with TRBJ1-1; tentative D call: TRBD1 (5 bases). V lost 4 bases, J lost 1 base, and 8 bases lay in between. The CDR3 consists of 13 residues. Germline V gene sequence: CDR1 SGDLS, CDR2 YYNGEE. This CDR3 reads CASSFQGNTEAFF. CDR3 DNA sequence: TGTGCCAGCAGCTTTCAGGGGAACACTGAAGCTTTCTTT. Variable domain in full (rest from reference TRBV9 and TRBJ1-1): DSGVTQTPKHLITATGQRVTLRCSPRSGDLSVYWYQQSLDQGLQFLIQYYNGEERAKGNILERFSAQQFPDLHSELNLSSLELGDSALYFCASSFQGNTEAFFGQGTRLTVV.

This clonotype was seen at least ten times. V and J are TRBV7-9 and TRBJ2-5, with D possibly being TRBD1 (6 bases). The germline V and J ends were trimmed by 4 bases and 1 base, with 7 bases remaining between them. This CDR3 has 13 amino acids. Germline V lookup: CDR1 SEHNR, CDR2 FQNEAQ (reference sequence). In DNA form, the CDR3 reads TGTGCCAGCAGCTGGGACACCCAAGAGACCCAGTACTTC. This gives the protein CASSWDTQETQYF.

This clonotype was recorded at least ten times. The V gene is TRBV14, the J gene TRBJ2-1; D not certain. Germline assignment: CDR1 SGHDN and CDR2 FVKESK. V was clipped by 3 bases and J by 5 bases, with 8 bases between them. The CDR3 contains 13 residues. CDR3 residues: CASSHFGDNEQFF. DNA of the CDR3: TGTGCCAGCAGCCATTTTGGGGACAATGAGCAGTTCTTC.

Ten or more counts support this clonotype. This rearrangement joins TRBV7-9 to TRBJ2-7; D is perhaps TRBD1 (6 bases). Germline V CDR1 and CDR2: SEHNR, FQNEAQ (reference sequence). The CDR3 is 14 amino acids. V shed 5 bases and J shed 4 bases, with 15 bases lying between them. The CDR3 sequence is CASSTRQVLYEQYF. The CDR3, as DNA: TGTGCCAGCAGCACTCGACAGGTTTTGTACGAGCAGTACTTC.

Ten or more counts support this clonotype. CDR3 coding DNA: TGTGCCACCAGTGACCCGACAGGGTACAACTCCTACAATGAGCAGTTCTTC. The encoded protein is CATSDPTGYNSYNEQFF. V and J are TRBV24-1 and TRBJ2-1, with 7 bases identical to TRBD1. CDR1 is KGHDR and CDR2 is SFDVKD in the germline V gene. V lost 4 bases, J lost 0 bases, and 8 bases stayed unmatched. The CDR3 extends over 17 amino acids.

At least ten counts were recorded for this clonotype. The chain couples TRBV6-1 to TRBJ2-3, with unresolved D. Germline CDR1 is MNHNS and CDR2 is SASEGT. CDR3 length: 12 amino acids. V lost 6 bases to trimming and J lost 4 bases, with 8 bases between them. The CDR3 loop reads CASSPFSDTQYF. As DNA, the CDR3 is TGTGCCAGCAGCCCCTTTTCAGATACGCAGTATTTT.

This clonotype was observed at least ten times. The V gene is TRBV20-1, the J gene TRBJ2-1; TRBD1 matches at 9 bases. The trim removed 0 bases at V and 12 bases at J, leaving 15 bases unmatched. Germline CDR1 reads DFQATT; CDR2 reads SNEGSKA (reference sequence). The CDR3 runs to 16 residues. CDR3 region: CSARDYGTGNLEGQFF. In nucleotides, the CDR3 is TGCAGTGCTAGAGATTACGGGACAGGGAATCTTGAGGGGCAGTTCTTC.

This clonotype was observed many times. The rearrangement joins TRBV6-2 or TRBV6-3 to TRBJ2-1; unclear D gene. CDR3 length equals 13 residues. CDR1 is MNHEY, CDR2 SVGEGT, per germline. The V end lost 3 bases, the J end lost 4 bases, and 7 bases lay between the germline ends. CDR3 region: CASSYLEYNEQFF. DNA of the CDR3: TGTGCCAGCAGTTATTTGGAATACAATGAGCAGTTCTTC.

The rearrangement joins TRBV28 to TRBJ2-1, with 7 positions matching TRBD2. V shed 1 base and J 5 bases; nucleotides not matched to a gene: 5. Germline assignment: CDR1 MDHEN and CDR2 SYDVKM. CDR3 length: 15 residues. CDR3 in amino acids: CASSLLSGGHNEQFF. The DNA of the CDR3 is TGTGCCAGCAGTTTATTGTCGGGGGGTCACAATGAGCAGTTCTTC.

This clonotype was counted at least ten times. The chain joins TRBV29-1 to TRBJ2-5, with 9 bases identical to TRBD2. Trimming took 4 bases from V and 4 from J; bases not matched to a gene: 4. Germline V gives CDR1 SQVTM, CDR2 ANQGSEA. The CDR3 length is 13 residues. The CDR3 nucleotides are TGCAGCGTTGTTGAACTAGCGGGAGAGACCCAGTACTTC. This sequence encodes CSVVELAGETQYF.

The chain carries TRBV29-1 and TRBJ1-2; D gene uncertain. Germline V gene sequence: CDR1 SQVTM, CDR2 ANQGSEA. Trimming removed 6 bases at V and 1 base at J, with 9 bases between. This CDR3 has 12 residues. CDR3 in amino acids: CSVGGINYGYTF. The CDR3 nucleotides read TGCAGCGTCGGAGGGATTAACTATGGCTACACCTTC.

This chain connects TRBV20-1 to TRBJ2-1; D might be TRBD1 or TRBD2, each matching 5 bases. Trimming took off 0 bases at V and 9 bases at J, with 18 bases between the two ends. The CDR3 covers 15 residues. The germline gives CDR1 DFQATT, CDR2 SNEGSKA (reference sequence). For the CDR3, the DNA is TGCAGTGCTAGAGAAGGGGTGACCGGGGAGCTTGAGCAGTTCTTC. It yields the protein CSAREGVTGELEQFF.

This clonotype was seen ten or more times. The V gene is TRBV2, the J gene TRBJ2-2, with 9 bases matching TRBD2. V shed 2 bases, J shed 5 bases, and the junction held 12 bases outside the gene matches. This CDR3 spans 18 amino acids. The germline gives CDR1 SNHLY, CDR2 FYNNEI. The CDR3, as DNA: TGTGCCAGCAGTGAAAGACTTGTTAGCGGGGGTTGGACCGGGGAGCTGTTTTTT. Amino acid sequence: CASSERLVSGGWTGELFF.

The chain has TRBV20-1 and TRBJ2-7; 8 bases match TRBD1. V trimming: 3 bases; J trimming: 3 bases; junction bases outside the gene matches: 7. This CDR3 has 14 residues. Per the germline V gene, CDR1 is DFQATT and CDR2 is SNEGSKA (reference sequence). CDR3 DNA sequence: TGCAGTGCTAGGGGACAGGACGGATTCTACGAGCAGTACTTC. Residues: CSARGQDGFYEQYF.

This clonotype was detected many times. CDR3 protein: CASSRRDIREQYF. The DNA of the CDR3 is TGTGCCAGCAGCCGAAGGGACATTAGGGAGCAGTACTTC. The V gene is TRBV7-9, the J gene TRBJ2-7; weak D call: TRBD1 (6 bases). Looked up from germline, CDR1 is SEHNR and CDR2 is FQNEAQ (reference sequence). The V end was cut by 5 bases, the J end by 7 bases, with 15 bases between. This CDR3 comprises 13 residues.

This clonotype was found many times. This chain uses TRBV12-3 or TRBV12-4 with TRBJ1-5; tentatively, D is TRBD1 (5 bases). V gave up 2 bases and J gave up 2 bases, with 7 bases separating them. The CDR3 contains 14 residues. The CDR3 spells CASSLRQRNQPQHF. The CDR3 DNA reads TGTGCCAGCAGTTTAAGACAGCGCAATCAGCCCCAGCATTTT.

This chain joins TRBV4-3 and TRBJ2-4; perhaps TRBD2 as D (5 bases). The CDR3 is 13 amino acids. Trimming shortened V by 0 bases and J by 12 bases, and 12 bases separated the two germline ends. CDR1 and CDR2 from the germline V gene are LGHNA and YSLEER. CDR3 sequence reads: CASSQDSSSSQYF. The CDR3 DNA reads as TGCGCCAGCAGCCAAGACTCTAGCTCTAGTCAGTACTTC.

As to this clonotype: This may be a read error, as it is one base from a much larger clone. The rearrangement joins TRBV29-1 to TRBJ1-4, with TRBD1 matching over 8 bases. This CDR3 is built from 14 residues. V was clipped by 6 bases and J by 7 bases; unmatched bases: 10. Looked up from germline, CDR1 is SQVTM and CDR2 is ANQGSEA. For the CDR3, the DNA is TGCAGCGTGCGCCGGGACAGGAGAGGTGAAAAACTGTTTTTT. Amino acid sequence: CSVRRDRRGEKLFF.

This clonotype was seen more than once but under ten times. V gene TRBV19 combines with J gene TRBJ2-2; TRBD1 aligns across 11 bases. There are 16 residues in the CDR3. V was clipped by 7 bases and J by 8 bases; unmatched bases: 12. The germline gives CDR1 LNHDA, CDR2 SQIVND (reference sequence). The CDR3 is CASTPRDRGIMGELFF. Here the CDR3 DNA reads TGTGCCAGTACCCCCCGGGACAGGGGGATAATGGGGGAGCTGTTTTTT.